Listed below are T cell receptor beta chains from one sample, sequenced in a study of lymphopenia after photon versus proton radiotherapy. Profiling relied on immunoSEQ multiplex PCR, and the TCRdb table lists in-frame clones only, not all of them. The sample records roughly 150,000 clones, approximately 86% being singletons. Specimen: peripheral blood, collected from a patient treated with photon-based radiotherapy. All receptors come from a man aged 50 to 59 with gastric cancer. CDR3s include the opening cysteine and the closing phenylalanine or tryptophan. Fields, in order: J gene, D gene, clone size, V gene, CDR3 DNA, CDR3 protein. A D gene is named only where the DNA matches it firmly. The size entry is marked missing in some rows and otherwise reads once, few, many or a size class.

TRBJ1-4	.	.	TRBV2	TGTGCCAGCGGCAGGACGGCAACTAATGAAAAACTGTTTTTT	CASGRTATNEKLFF
TRBJ2-7	TRBD2	few	TRBV11-2	TGTGCCAGCAGCGCACTCAGCGGGAGGGCTGCAGGGGAGCAGTACTTC	CASSALSGRAAGEQYF
TRBJ2-5	.	once	TRBV7-9	TGTGCCAGCAGCTTAGGAGGGGGACCCCCAGAGACCCAGTACTTC	CASSLGGGPPETQYF
TRBJ1-1	.	.	TRBV6-5	TGTGCCAGCGGCCGGCGGGGCACTGAAGCTTTCTTT	CASGRRGTEAFF
TRBJ2-1	TRBD2	.	TRBV10-1	TGCGCCATCACGGAAGGGACTAGCGGGACCTACAATGAGCAGTTCTTC	CAITEGTSGTYNEQFF
TRBJ1-1	TRBD1	.	TRBV2	TGTGCCAGCACCCAGGGACAGCGAAAGAACACTGAAGCTTTCTTT	CASTQGQRKNTEAFF
TRBJ2-7	.	once	TRBV7-3	TGTGCCAGCAGCTTAAATCCCGGCCACTACGAGCAGTACTTC	CASSLNPGHYEQYF
TRBJ2-7	TRBD1	once	TRBV7-9	TGTGCCAGCAGCTTACCGACAGGGGCCCACTCCTGGGAGCAGTACTTC	CASSLPTGAHSWEQYF
TRBJ1-5	.	.	TRBV7-2	TGTGCCAGCAGCTTAGGTGCCGGGAAGAATCAGCCCCAGCATTTT	CASSLGAGKNQPQHF
TRBJ1-4	.	.	TRBV19	TGTGCCAGTAGTATCAGGGTAGAGGAAAAACTGTTTTTT	CASSIRVEEKLFF
TRBJ1-5	.	.	TRBV6-1	TGTGCCAGCAATGGACAGTACAATCAGCCCCAGCATTTT	CASNGQYNQPQHF
TRBJ2-7	TRBD2	.	TRBV5-1	TGCGCCAGCAGCCATAGCGGGAATTACTACGAGCAGTACTTC	CASSHSGNYYEQYF
TRBJ1-3	.	.	TRBV7-9	TGTGCCAGCAGCTTAACCTATACAGGGAGTGGAAACACCATATATTTT	CASSLTYTGSGNTIYF
TRBJ2-2	TRBD1	.	TRBV7-9	TGTGCCAGCAGCCTTCGGGACAGGGGGCCCGGGGAGCTGTTTTTT	CASSLRDRGPGELFF
TRBJ2-1	TRBD2	few	TRBV4-3	TGCGCCAGCAGCCAAGACCTAGCGGGAGTGGGGTTCTTC	CASSQDLAGVGFF
TRBJ2-7	.	.	TRBV7-9	TGTGCCAGCAGCCCCCCCGGGGGTTTCGAGCAGTACTTC	CASSPPGGFEQYF
TRBJ2-1	TRBD2	.	TRBV18	TGTGCCAGCTCACCCGGGATAGCGGGATTATACAATGAGCAGTTCTTC	CASSPGIAGLYNEQFF
TRBJ2-2	TRBD2	once	TRBV27	TGTGCCAGCAGTCCCTCCGGGAGGGGTCTAACTCGAAACACCGGGGAGCTGTTTTTT	CASSPSGRGLTRNTGELFF
TRBJ2-1	.	.	TRBV6-6	TGTGCCAGCAGTTACCGACAGAGCAATGAGCAGTTCTTC	CASSYRQSNEQFF